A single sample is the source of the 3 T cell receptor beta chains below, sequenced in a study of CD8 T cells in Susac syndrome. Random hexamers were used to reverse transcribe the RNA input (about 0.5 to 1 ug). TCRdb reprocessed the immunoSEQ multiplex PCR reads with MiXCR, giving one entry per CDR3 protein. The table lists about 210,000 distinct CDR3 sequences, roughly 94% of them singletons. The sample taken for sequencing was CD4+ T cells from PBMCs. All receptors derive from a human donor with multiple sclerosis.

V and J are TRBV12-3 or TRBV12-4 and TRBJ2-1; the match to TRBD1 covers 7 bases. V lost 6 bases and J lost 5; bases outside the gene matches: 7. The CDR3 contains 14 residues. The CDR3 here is CASRPQGVNNEQFF. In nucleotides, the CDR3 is TGTGCCAGCAGGCCCCAGGGGGTCAACAATGAGCAGTTCTTC.

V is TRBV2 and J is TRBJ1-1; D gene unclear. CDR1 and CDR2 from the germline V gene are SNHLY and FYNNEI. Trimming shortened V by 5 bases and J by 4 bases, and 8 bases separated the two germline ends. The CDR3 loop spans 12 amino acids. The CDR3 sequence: CASSMGFTEAFF. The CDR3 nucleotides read TGTGCCAGCAGTATGGGTTTCACTGAAGCTTTCTTT.

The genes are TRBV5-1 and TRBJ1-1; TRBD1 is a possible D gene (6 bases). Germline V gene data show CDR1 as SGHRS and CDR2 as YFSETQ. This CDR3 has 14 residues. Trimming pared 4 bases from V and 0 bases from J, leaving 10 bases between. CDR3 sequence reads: CASSNGQLNTEAFF. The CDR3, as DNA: TGCGCCAGCAGCAACGGACAGCTGAACACTGAAGCTTTCTTT. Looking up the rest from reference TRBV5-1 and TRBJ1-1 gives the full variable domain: KAGVTQTPRYLIKTRGQQVTLSCSPISGHRSVSWYQQTPGQGLQFLFEYFSETQRNKGNFPGRFSGRQFSNSRSEMNVSTLELGDSALYLCASSNGQLNTEAFFGQGTRLTVV.